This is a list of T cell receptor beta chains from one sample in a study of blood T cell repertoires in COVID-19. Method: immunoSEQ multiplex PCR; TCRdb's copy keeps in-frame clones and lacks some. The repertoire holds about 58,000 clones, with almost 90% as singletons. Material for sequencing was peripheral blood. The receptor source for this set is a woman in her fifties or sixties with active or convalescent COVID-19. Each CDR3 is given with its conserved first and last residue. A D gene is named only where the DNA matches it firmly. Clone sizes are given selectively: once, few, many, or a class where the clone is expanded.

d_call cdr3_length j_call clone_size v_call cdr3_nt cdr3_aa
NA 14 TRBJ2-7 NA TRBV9 TGTGCCAGTCCGCAGGCGGGCATAACCTACGAGCAGTACTTC CASPQAGITYEQYF
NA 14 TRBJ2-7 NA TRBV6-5 TGTGCCAGCAGTCAGAACAGGGCCTCCTACGAGCAGTACTTC CASSQNRASYEQYF
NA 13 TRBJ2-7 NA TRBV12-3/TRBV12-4 TGTGCCAGCAGCCCCAAACCCCGGGGCGAGCAGTACTTC CASSPKPRGEQYF
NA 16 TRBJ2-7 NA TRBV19 TGTGCCAGTAGTGAAGGCGGGACCTCTTCAACCTACGAGCAGTACTTC CASSEGGTSSTYEQYF
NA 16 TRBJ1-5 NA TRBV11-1 TGTGCCAGCAGCTTAATTCCGCCTAAAAACCATCAGCCCCAGCATTTT CASSLIPPKNHQPQHF
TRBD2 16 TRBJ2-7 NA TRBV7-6 TGTGCCAGCAGTCCCGCCAGCGGGGAACTCAGCTACGAGCAGTACTTC CASSPASGELSYEQYF
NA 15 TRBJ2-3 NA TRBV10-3 TGTGCCATCAGTAATCTAGCGAGGGGGGGAGATACGCAGTATTTT CAISNLARGGDTQYF
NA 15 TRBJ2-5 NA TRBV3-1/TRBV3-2 TGTGCCAGCAGCCAAGATCTGGCCACGGGGGAGACCCAGTACTTC CASSQDLATGETQYF
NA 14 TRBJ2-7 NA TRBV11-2 TGTGCCAGCAGCACCGAGTTACTCGCCCTATGGCAGTACTTC CASSTELLALWQYF
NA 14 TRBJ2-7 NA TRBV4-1 TGCGCCAGCAGCCAAGGAACAGAAACCTACGAGCAGTACTTC CASSQGTETYEQYF
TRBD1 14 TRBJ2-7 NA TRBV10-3 TGTGCCATCAGTCGGACAGGGACGAGATACGAGCAGTACTTC CAISRTGTRYEQYF
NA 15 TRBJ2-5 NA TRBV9 TGTGCCAGCAGCGTAGGGTTCGGCGGGACAGAGACCCAGTACTTC CASSVGFGGTETQYF
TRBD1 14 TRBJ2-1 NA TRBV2 TGTGCCACAAGAGGACAGGACGCCTACAATGAGCAGTTCTTC CATRGQDAYNEQFF
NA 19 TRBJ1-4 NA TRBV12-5 TGTGCTAGTGGTTTGGTACTGCGGACCCTTAAAGGGAGTAATGAAAAACTGTTTTTT CASGLVLRTLKGSNEKLFF
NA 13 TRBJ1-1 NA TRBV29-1 TGCAGCGTCTACCGGACAGAGAACACTGAAGCTTTCTTT CSVYRTENTEAFF
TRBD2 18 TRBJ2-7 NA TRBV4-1 TGCGCCAGCAGCCAAGCGCCTAGCGGGAGGCCCAGCTCCTACGAGCAGTACTTC CASSQAPSGRPSSYEQYF
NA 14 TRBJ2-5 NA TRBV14 TGTGCCAGCAGCTCGCCGGGACTGCAAGAGACCCAGTACTTC CASSSPGLQETQYF
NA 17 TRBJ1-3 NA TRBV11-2 TGTGCCAGCAGCTTAGTCGACAGGATTTACTCTGGAAACACCATATATTTT CASSLVDRIYSGNTIYF
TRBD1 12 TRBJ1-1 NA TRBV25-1 TGTGCCAGCAGGGGGGACAGGGGTGAAGCTTTCTTT CASRGDRGEAFF
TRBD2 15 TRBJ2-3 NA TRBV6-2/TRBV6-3 TGTGCCAGCAGTTACCTAGCGGGAGTACGAGATACGCAGTATTTT CASSYLAGVRDTQYF
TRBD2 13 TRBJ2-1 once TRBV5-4 TGTGCCAGCAGAGGCCGACTAGCTGGTGAGCAGTTCTTC CASRGRLAGEQFF
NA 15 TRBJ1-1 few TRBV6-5 TGTGCCAGCAGGCTAGGGGAAGGGGCGAACACTGAAGCTTTCTTT CASRLGEGANTEAFF
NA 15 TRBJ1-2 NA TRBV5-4 TGTGCCAGCAGCTTAGGCGGGGGATTAAACTATGGCTACACCTTC CASSLGGGLNYGYTF
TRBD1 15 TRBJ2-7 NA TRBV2 TGTGCCAGCAGCGGACCGGGACAGAAAGACTACGAGCAGTACTTC CASSGPGQKDYEQYF
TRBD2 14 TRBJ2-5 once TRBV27 TGTGCCAGCGGGAGGACTAGCCAGTTGATGACCCAGTACTTC CASGRTSQLMTQYF
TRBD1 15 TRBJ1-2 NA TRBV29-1 TGCAGCGTTGGGGGACAGGGGAGTCGCAACTATGGCTACACCTTC CSVGGQGSRNYGYTF
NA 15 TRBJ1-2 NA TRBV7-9 TGTGCCAGCAGCTTTATCCAGGCCCTAAACTATGGCTACACCTTC CASSFIQALNYGYTF
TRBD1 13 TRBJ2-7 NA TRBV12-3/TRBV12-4 TGTGCCAGCAGTTTACCCCCAGGGGGCGAGCAGTACTTC CASSLPPGGEQYF
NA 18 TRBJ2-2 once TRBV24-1 TGTGCCACCAGTGATTCATCAACAGGGGACTGGAACACCGGGGAGCTGTTTTTT CATSDSSTGDWNTGELFF
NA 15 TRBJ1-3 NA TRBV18 TGTGCCAGCTCACCGATTCCCAGCTCTGGAAACACCATATATTTT CASSPIPSSGNTIYF
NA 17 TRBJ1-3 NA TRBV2 TGTGCCAGCAGCACCAGCAGGGTGGAGAGCTCTGGAAACACCATATATTTT CASSTSRVESSGNTIYF
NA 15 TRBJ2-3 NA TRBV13 TGTGCCAGCAGCCGGCCCGGGGGATTTCCGGATACGCAGTATTTT CASSRPGGFPDTQYF
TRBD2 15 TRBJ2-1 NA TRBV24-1 TGTGCCACCAGTGAGGGGACTAGCTTTAGGGATGAGCAGTTCTTC CATSEGTSFRDEQFF
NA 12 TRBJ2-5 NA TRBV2 TGTGCCAGCACGGGTAACGAGGTAACCCAGTACTTC CASTGNEVTQYF
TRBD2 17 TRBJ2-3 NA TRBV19 TGTGCCAGTAGTCCCAGCGGAGTAGCGGGGGGCACAGATACGCAGTATTTT CASSPSGVAGGTDTQYF
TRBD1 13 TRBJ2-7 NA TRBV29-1 TGCAGCGTAGACGGACAGGGGGGCTACGAGCAGTACTTC CSVDGQGGYEQYF
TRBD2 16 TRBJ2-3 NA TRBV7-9 TGTGCCAGCAGCTTGGCCTATAGCGGGAGCACAGATACGCAGTATTTT CASSLAYSGSTDTQYF
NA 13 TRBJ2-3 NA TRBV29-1 TGCAGCGTTGCGGGGAAAGTAACAGATACGCAGTATTTT CSVAGKVTDTQYF
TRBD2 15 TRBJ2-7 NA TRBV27 TGTGCCAGCAGCCGTAGCGGGAGGATCGCCTACGAGCAGTACTTC CASSRSGRIAYEQYF
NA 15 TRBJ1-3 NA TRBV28 TGTGCCAGCAGTTTAGCGCAGGGCTCTGGAAACACCATATATTTT CASSLAQGSGNTIYF
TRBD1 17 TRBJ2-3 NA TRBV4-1 TGCGCCAGCAGCCAAGACCATGGGACAGGGGGCACAGATACGCAGTATTTT CASSQDHGTGGTDTQYF
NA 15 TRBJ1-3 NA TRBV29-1 TGCAGCGTGTCGGGCGGGGAGTGGACTGGAAACACCATATATTTT CSVSGGEWTGNTIYF
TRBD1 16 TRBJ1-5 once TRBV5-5 TGTGCCAGCAGCTTGACCGGACAGGGGGCTTTTCAGCCCCAGCATTTT CASSLTGQGAFQPQHF
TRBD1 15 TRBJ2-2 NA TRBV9 TGTGCCAGCAGGGCCGGGACAGGGCTCAGCGGGGAGCTGTTTTTT CASRAGTGLSGELFF
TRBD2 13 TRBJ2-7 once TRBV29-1 TGCAGCGTTGAGGCGGGAGTGGGGTACGAGCAGTACTTC CSVEAGVGYEQYF
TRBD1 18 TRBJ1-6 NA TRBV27 TGTGCCAGCAGTTCACGACAGGGGACCGAAGTCTATAATTCACCCCTCCACTTT CASSSRQGTEVYNSPLHF
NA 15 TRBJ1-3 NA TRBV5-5 TGTGCCAGCAGCCTTGGGAGTTTCTCTGGAAACACCATATATTTT CASSLGSFSGNTIYF
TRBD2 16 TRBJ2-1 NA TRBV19 TGTGCCAGTACCCCCTCCCCGGGACTAGAACCTAATGAGCAGTTCTTC CASTPSPGLEPNEQFF
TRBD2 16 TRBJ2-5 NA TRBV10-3 TGTGCCATCAGTGAGGCCTTAGCGGGAGCATGGGAGACCCAGTACTTC CAISEALAGAWETQYF
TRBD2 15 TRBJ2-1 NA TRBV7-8 TGTGCCAGCAGCCGAACTAGCGGGATCTACAATGAGCAGTTCTTC CASSRTSGIYNEQFF
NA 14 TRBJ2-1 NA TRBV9 TGTGCCAGCAGCCCTGGACTCCTTGGCCATGAGCAGTTCTTC CASSPGLLGHEQFF
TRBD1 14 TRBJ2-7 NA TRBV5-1 TGCGCCAGCAGCGACGGGACAGGGGGCATCAAGCAGTACTTC CASSDGTGGIKQYF
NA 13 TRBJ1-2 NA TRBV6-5 TGTGCCAGCAGGGGTACAGGCTTCTATGGCTACACCTTC CASRGTGFYGYTF
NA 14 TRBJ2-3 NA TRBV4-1 TGCGCCAGCAATCGAGTCTATACCCCAGATACGCAGTATTTT CASNRVYTPDTQYF